The subject of this entry is one T cell receptor beta chain. Its cognate antigen is unknown. After removal of 6 bases from V and 7 bases from J, the junction contained 5 bases not matched to a gene. The CDR3 is 14 residues long. Per the germline V gene, CDR1 is ENHRY and CDR2 is SYGVKD. This sample is part of a study of beta chain features in type 1 diabetes. Across the study: The study found patients and healthy donors alike in age, gender and cell yields.

Every isolated RNA sample was fully reverse transcribed, so sequencing captured expressed TCRB transcripts. Libraries were prepared by immunoSEQ multiplex PCR; TCRdb keeps only in-frame clonotypes and omits some of them. The sample shows 300,000 to 350,000 clones, roughly 8% of them seen only once. Study-level points and caveats: Possibly, sequencing cDNA over-represented cells that had high TCR expression levels.

Blood was collected once per donor into heparin, averaging about 110 mL. Cells sorted by CD45RO/CCR7/CD25/CD127/CD95/CD27 comprised CD4+ naive, central memory, regulatory and stem cell-like memory cells. Input material: central memory CD4+ T cells from blood. The receptor was isolated from a woman aged 18-35 years in good health. The chain is built from TRBV10-3 and TRBJ2-3; 12 bases map to TRBD1. As DNA, the CDR3 is TGTGCCATCAGCGGGGACAGGGGGCCAAATACGCAGTATTTT. Amino acid sequence: CAISGDRGPNTQYF.